This T cell receptor (beta chain) stems from a study of blood T cells in healthy people across ages. A second PCR of 7 to 11 cycles used a sample-barcoded 5' primer and a J-beta primer mix. A minimum of 3 million CDR3-containing paired-end reads was obtained for each sample. In TCRdb, the 5' RACE reads were re-called with MiXCR into one record per CDR3 protein. The repertoire has nearly 1 million distinct CDR3 sequences, roughly half of them found once; the top ten carry 20% to 25%. The CDR3 has 14 residues. J gave up 2 bases and V 5 bases, and 8 bases lay outside the gene matches. CDR1 is DFQATT, CDR2 SNEGSKA, per germline (reference sequence). Study results and limitations: Correlation between TCR beta diversity and naive T cell percentage was strong. Older age went with lower TCR beta diversity per million T cells, in a roughly linear way.

This clonotype was counted a few times. What it binds is not known. There were at least 5.5 micrograms of total RNA extracted from every sample. The source of this sequence is an older woman in good health. Sequencing input: blood. The chain has TRBV20-1 and TRBJ2-7; 8 bases map to TRBD2. CDR3 bases: TGCAGTGCTTCCCGGGAGGGGGTAGCCTACGAGCAGTACTTC. Translated: CSASREGVAYEQYF.